Listed below are T cell receptor beta chains from one sample, sequenced in a study of shared clonotypes between healthy human individuals. TCRdb keeps only in-frame clones here, not all; method: immunoSEQ multiplex PCR. Here the sample spans hundreds of thousands of clones, almost 97% being singletons. The specimen was naive CD4+ T cells sorted from blood. The receptor set was obtained from a woman under 40 in good health. Each CDR3 is given with its conserved first and last residue. Fields, in order: J gene, V gene, CDR3 protein.

J gene: TRBJ2-2; V gene: TRBV4-1; CDR3 protein: CASSQWTDNTGELFF
J gene: TRBJ2-7; V gene: TRBV6-1; CDR3 protein: CASSDLVYEQYF
J gene: TRBJ1-2; V gene: TRBV5-1; CDR3 protein: CASSLDGGLYGYTF
J gene: TRBJ1-4; V gene: TRBV7-2; CDR3 protein: CASSFGRTEKLFF
J gene: TRBJ2-3; V gene: TRBV10-3; CDR3 protein: CAISGGGTDTQYF
J gene: -; V gene: TRBV28; CDR3 protein: CASRTSKDEQYF
J gene: TRBJ1-6; V gene: TRBV6-4; CDR3 protein: CASSDNPGTPLHF
J gene: TRBJ2-1; V gene: TRBV5-1; CDR3 protein: CASSLPWETSGRASEQFF
J gene: TRBJ2-7; V gene: TRBV27; CDR3 protein: CASSLLTGTPSYEQYF
J gene: TRBJ2-3; V gene: TRBV5-1; CDR3 protein: CASSQGTSGITDTQYF
J gene: TRBJ2-7; V gene: TRBV28; CDR3 protein: CASSLILRGQHEQYF
J gene: TRBJ2-7; V gene: TRBV5-6; CDR3 protein: CASSFDNSFYEQYF
J gene: TRBJ2-2; V gene: TRBV13; CDR3 protein: CASSLARVSGELFF
J gene: TRBJ1-5; V gene: TRBV19; CDR3 protein: CASSTTTGHPNQPQHF
J gene: TRBJ2-2; V gene: TRBV27; CDR3 protein: CASSPWTGRSTGELFF